A selection of T cell receptor beta chains follows, all from one sample in a study of T cell responses to AZD1222 COVID-19 vaccine. Data came from immunoSEQ multiplex PCR; TCRdb stores just in-frame clones and leaves some out. The data show 90,000 to 100,000 clones, around 89% seen once. Source: peripheral blood, taken on day 0 of AZD1222 vaccination. The receptors stem from an adult in good health. CDR3s include the opening cysteine and the closing phenylalanine or tryptophan. Fields, in order: clone size, V gene, J gene, D gene, CDR3 DNA, CDR3 protein. A D gene is named only where the DNA matches it firmly. The size entry is marked missing in some rows and otherwise reads once, few, many or a size class.

>-|TRBV5-5|TRBJ2-6|-
TGTGCCAGCAGCTCCCTGGGAGGGGCCAACGTCCTGACTTTC
CASSSLGGANVLTF
>-|TRBV3-1/TRBV3-2|TRBJ2-6|-
TGTGCCAGCAGCCAAGATCTGCCCCCTTACTCTGGGGCCAACGTCCTGACTTTC
CASSQDLPPYSGANVLTF
>once|TRBV4-3|TRBJ2-7|-
TGCGCCAGCAGCCCTCATCGACAGGCACACTCCTACGAGCAGTACTTC
CASSPHRQAHSYEQYF
>-|TRBV5-1|TRBJ2-7|TRBD1
TGCGCCAGCAGGCCCACAGGGGACCTTGGGGAGCAGTACTTC
CASRPTGDLGEQYF
>-|TRBV4-3|TRBJ1-2|-
TGCGCCAGCAGCCAAGATCGGGGGCGGACTAACTATGGCTACACCTTC
CASSQDRGRTNYGYTF
>-|TRBV10-3|TRBJ2-7|TRBD1
TGTGCCATCAGTGGCGGGACAGGGGTCAACGAGCAGTACTTC
CAISGGTGVNEQYF
>-|TRBV25-1|TRBJ1-2|TRBD1
TGTGCCAGCAGTGGGGTTGGACAGGGTGGCTACACCTTC
CASSGVGQGGYTF
>-|TRBV7-9|TRBJ1-5|-
TGTGCCAGCAGCTTAGAAAGCAATCAGCCCCAGCATTTT
CASSLESNQPQHF
>-|TRBV19|TRBJ2-3|-
TGTGCCAGTAGTATATCGGGTGGCACAGATACGCAGTATTTT
CASSISGGTDTQYF
>once|TRBV24-1|TRBJ2-7|TRBD1
TGTGCCACCAGTGATGGGACAGGATTCTACGAGCAGTACTTC
CATSDGTGFYEQYF
>-|TRBV19|TRBJ2-1|-
TGTGCCAGTAACCGGGACTGGCGGTCGAATGAGCAGTTCTTC
CASNRDWRSNEQFF
>-|TRBV28|TRBJ1-4|-
TGTGCCAGCAGTATGACGGGACCGCTTAATGAAAAACTGTTTTTT
CASSMTGPLNEKLFF
>once|TRBV5-1|TRBJ2-5|TRBD2
TGCGCCAGCAGCTTGCCCAGCGGGAGTGGGCAAGAGACCCAGTACTTC
CASSLPSGSGQETQYF